The next 20 T cell receptor beta chains were all read from a single sample in a study of cytomegalovirus exposure and HLA in healthy donors. The PCR employed 60 Vbeta primers together with 13 Jbeta primers. Data came from immunoSEQ multiplex PCR; TCRdb stores just in-frame clones and leaves some out. The sample consists of 130,000 to 150,000 clones, roughly 80% of them appearing once. What was sequenced was PBMCs. Every receptor here comes from a middle-aged man in good health and CMV-seropositive.

J is TRBJ2-1 and V is TRBV15; maybe TRBD1 (6 bases). With 1 base removed from V and 9 bases from J, the gap between germline ends came to 16 bases. CDR1 LNHNV and CDR2 YYDKDF come from the germline V gene (reference sequence). CDR3 size: 15 residues. The CDR3 DNA reads TGTGCCACCAGCAGAGCCAGGACAGCTCTTGGTGAGCAGTTCTTC. Protein product: CATSRARTALGEQFF.

The V and J genes are TRBV5-1 and TRBJ2-1, with 8 bases that match TRBD1. V dropped 3 bases and J dropped 5; count of bases not matched to a gene: 4. The CDR3 is 14 amino acids. Germline CDR1 and CDR2: SGHRS and YFSETQ. CDR3 DNA sequence: TGCGCCAGCAGCTCTAGGACAGGGAACAATGAGCAGTTCTTC. It encodes CASSSRTGNNEQFF.

The J gene is TRBJ2-1, the V gene TRBV7-9; D is undetermined. V was shortened by 1 base and J by 6 bases, with 10 bases between the two germline ends. The CDR3 has 14 residues. CDR1 SEHNR and CDR2 FQNEAQ come from the germline V gene (reference sequence). CDR3 DNA sequence: TGTGCCAGCAGCTTAGGAGGTAGCATCAATGAGCAGTTCTTC. Protein: CASSLGGSINEQFF.

The V gene is TRBV10-3, the J gene TRBJ1-5, with D perhaps matching TRBD1 (6 bases). The CDR3 has 17 residues. Trimming stripped 11 bases from V and 0 bases from J, with 23 bases between. Germline values: CDR1 ENHRY, CDR2 SYGVKD. This CDR3 reads CAPMTRTELYSNQPQHF. In DNA form, the CDR3 reads TGTGCCCCCATGACGAGGACAGAACTTTATAGCAATCAGCCCCAGCATTTT.

The rearrangement joins TRBV27 to TRBJ2-1; 7 bases line up with TRBD1. CDR1 and CDR2 from the germline V gene are MNHEY and SMNVEV (reference sequence). J gave up 5 bases and V 6 bases, and 16 bases lay outside the gene matches. The CDR3 has 17 amino acids. CDR3 nucleotides: TGTGCCAGCAGGCGCTTCCAGACAGGGTACAACCACAATGAGCAGTTCTTC. Translated, it gives CASRRFQTGYNHNEQFF.

The rearrangement joins TRBV28 to TRBJ2-7; TRBD1 aligns across 9 bases. Germline V lookup: CDR1 MDHEN, CDR2 SYDVKM. V shed 6 bases, J shed 5 bases, and the junction held 11 bases outside the gene matches. The CDR3 is 15 residues long. CDR3 bases: TGTGCCAGCAGGGGGGGACAGGGCATCTTCCACGAGCAGTACTTC. This encodes CASRGGQGIFHEQYF.

The chain has TRBV4-2 and TRBJ1-1; D remains ambiguous. The CDR3 is made up of 15 amino acids. V lost 0 bases and J lost 7, with 15 bases in between. Germline V gene lookup returns CDR1 LGHNA and CDR2 YNFKEQ. The DNA of the CDR3 is TGTGCCAGCAGCCAAGATCGCGCGGTTAAGAATGAAGCTTTCTTT. Translating it yields CASSQDRAVKNEAFF.

The CDR3 coding sequence is TGTGCCAGCAGCCCTCTCGGGACAGGCTTGGACGAGCAGTACTTC. Its translation: CASSPLGTGLDEQYF. The gene calls are TRBV6-5 and TRBJ2-5, with 8 positions matching TRBD1. The DNA end is a closer match to TRBJ2-7, so the J assignment may be wrong. The CDR3 runs to 15 residues. Germline CDR1 reads MNHEY; CDR2 reads SVGAGI.

The rearrangement links TRBV7-6 to TRBJ1-1; D call uncertain. V shed 6 bases and J shed 3 bases, with 20 bases lying between them. The germline CDR1 and CDR2 sequences are SGHVS and FNYEAQ. CDR3 length: 16 residues. CDR3 in amino acids: CASSLEPERLDTEAFF. The CDR3 DNA follows: TGTGCCAGCAGTCTAGAGCCGGAGAGGTTGGACACTGAAGCTTTCTTT.

V gene TRBV5-1 combines with J gene TRBJ2-5, with TRBD1 identical over 7 bases. The assigned J gene may be wrong: the sequence end matches TRBJ2-7 better. The CDR3 has 16 residues. Germline CDR1 and CDR2: SGHRS and YFSETQ. As DNA, the CDR3 is TGCGCCAGCAGCTTGGGGGTATTTAGGGGGCCAGTCGAGCAGTACTTC. It encodes CASSLGVFRGPVEQYF.

The rearrangement links TRBV7-2 to TRBJ2-1; TRBD2 agrees at 12 bases. The CDR3 loop spans 16 amino acids. V shed 7 bases and J 8 bases; nucleotides not matched to a gene: 12. Germline V gene lookup returns CDR1 SGHTA and CDR2 FQGNSA. The chain's CDR3 is CASTISSGRALYEQFF. The CDR3 DNA follows: TGTGCCAGCACGATTTCTAGCGGGAGGGCCTTGTATGAGCAGTTCTTC.

The chain is built from TRBV28 and TRBJ2-2, with 8 bases matching TRBD1. CDR1 is MDHEN, CDR2 SYDVKM, per germline. This CDR3 region has 13 residues. Trimming took 11 bases from V and 7 from J; bases not matched to a gene: 9. The CDR3 sequence is CAGRQGIYGELFF. CDR3 coding DNA: TGTGCCGGAAGACAGGGGATTTACGGGGAGCTGTTTTTT.

The V call is TRBV4-1, the J call TRBJ2-1; a possible D gene is TRBD1 (5 bases). The CDR3 runs to 20 residues. Trimming cost V 0 bases and J 8 bases, with 29 bases left between them. CDR1 and CDR2 from the germline V gene are MGHRA and YSYEKL. Written as DNA, the CDR3 is TGCGCCAGCAGCCAAGATGGGGCAGGGCGGCTCAGCCCCCATGGCGATGAGCAGTTCTTC. The encoded protein is CASSQDGAGRLSPHGDEQFF.

The chain combines TRBV6-1 with TRBJ1-4, with D possibly being TRBD1 (6 bases). Between the trimmed V and J ends, which lost 0 bases and 8 bases, there was a span of 13 bases. This CDR3 region has 15 residues. Germline V gene lookup returns CDR1 MNHNS and CDR2 SASEGT. The CDR3 region is CASSEAGTGWEKLFF. DNA for the CDR3: TGTGCCAGCAGTGAAGCGGGTACAGGGTGGGAAAAACTGTTTTTT.

V and J are TRBV27 and TRBJ1-2; 12 bases agree with TRBD1. After removal of 4 bases from V and 8 bases from J, the junction contained 8 bases not matched to a gene. Germline CDR1 MNHEY, CDR2 SMNVEV (reference sequence). This CDR3 has 15 amino acids. CDR3 bases: TGTGCCAGCAGTTCGCCGGGACAGGGGGCAGAAGGCTACACCTTC. Amino acids: CASSSPGQGAEGYTF.

This chain connects TRBV5-1 to TRBJ2-2; TRBD1 agrees at 10 bases. CDR3 size: 15 residues. V lost 4 bases and J lost 6; bases outside the gene matches: 6. The germline gives CDR1 SGHRS, CDR2 YFSETQ. Here the CDR3 reads CASSVGQGRAGELFF. In DNA form, the CDR3 reads TGCGCCAGCAGCGTGGGACAGGGGAGGGCCGGGGAGCTGTTTTTT. Full variable domain (missing parts from reference TRBV5-1 and TRBJ2-2): KAGVTQTPRYLIKTRGQQVTLSCSPISGHRSVSWYQQTPGQGLQFLFEYFSETQRNKGNFPGRFSGRQFSNSRSEMNVSTLELGDSALYLCASSVGQGRAGELFFGEGSRLTVL.

This chain links TRBV5-1 with TRBJ2-7; D is undetermined. V dropped 2 bases and J dropped 1 base, with 19 bases sitting between them. This CDR3 contains 17 residues. The germline V gene has CDR1 SGHRS and CDR2 YFSETQ. CDR3 DNA: TGCGCCAGCAGCTTCTCCGCACCGGGTACCAATTCCTACGAGCAGTACTTC. It specifies CASSFSAPGTNSYEQYF.

V gene TRBV27 combines with J gene TRBJ1-1, with 8 bases matching TRBD1. Looked up from germline, CDR1 is MNHEY and CDR2 is SMNVEV (reference sequence). V shed 3 bases, J shed 4 bases, and the junction held 4 bases outside the gene matches. The CDR3 consists of 14 residues. In nucleotides, the CDR3 is TGTGCCAGCAGTTTTCTCGACAGGGGCACTGAAGCTTTCTTT. Amino acid sequence: CASSFLDRGTEAFF.

The CDR3 region has the DNA TGTGCCAGCAGCTATCTGACAGTGGAGAACACTGAAGCTTTCTTT. It is translated as CASSYLTVENTEAFF. The chain carries TRBV9 and TRBJ1-1; the D gene is possibly TRBD1 (5 bases). The CDR3 loop spans 15 amino acids. Germline V gene lookup returns CDR1 SGDLS and CDR2 YYNGEE. Trimming pared 4 bases from V and 1 base from J, leaving 14 bases between.

This sequence joins TRBV5-8 and TRBJ1-1; D unclear. This CDR3 region has 12 residues. V was shortened by 2 bases and J by 2 bases, with 4 bases between the two germline ends. Germline-derived CDR1 and CDR2 are SGHTS and YDEGEE. For the CDR3, the DNA is TGTGCCAGCAGCTTTTATAACACTGAAGCTTTCTTT. It is translated as CASSFYNTEAFF.